Sequencing of this TCR beta chain was carried out in a study of blood T cell repertoires in COVID-19. Study overall: COVID-19 samples collected from the United States, Italy and Spain covered acute and convalescent phases. PBMCs, B-cell-depleted T cells, or T cells provided the cDNA or gDNA that made up the material.

Produced via immunoSEQ multiplex PCR; TCRdb's table is partial and in-frame only. The data show 300,000 to 400,000 clones, about 86% seen once. CDR1 is SGHTA, CDR2 FQGTGA, per germline. The CDR3 is made up of 14 amino acids. J gave up 8 bases and V 4 bases, and 8 bases lay outside the gene matches. Sequencing was performed on peripheral blood. The sequence came from a woman aged 60 to 75 with COVID-19, enrolled during active disease. This chain uses TRBV7-3 with TRBJ2-1; 7 bases align to TRBD1. The CDR3 coding sequence is TGTGCCAGCAGCTCTAGACAGGGCTGGCATGAGCAGTTCTTC. As protein: CASSSRQGWHEQFF.